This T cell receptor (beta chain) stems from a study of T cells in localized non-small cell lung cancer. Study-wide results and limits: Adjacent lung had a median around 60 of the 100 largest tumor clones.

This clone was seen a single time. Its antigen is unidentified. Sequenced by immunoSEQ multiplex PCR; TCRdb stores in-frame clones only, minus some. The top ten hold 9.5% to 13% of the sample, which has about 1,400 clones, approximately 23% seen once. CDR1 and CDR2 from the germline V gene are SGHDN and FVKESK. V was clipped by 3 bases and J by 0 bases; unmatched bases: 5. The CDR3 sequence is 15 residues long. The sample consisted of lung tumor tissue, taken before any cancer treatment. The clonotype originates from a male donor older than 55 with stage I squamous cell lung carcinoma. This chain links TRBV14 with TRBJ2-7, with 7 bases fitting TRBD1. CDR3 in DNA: TGTGCCAGCAGCCAGGCCCGGGACAGCTCCTACGAGCAGTACTTC. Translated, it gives CASSQARDSSYEQYF.